Presented here are 10 T cell receptor beta chains from one specimen sequenced in a study of ipilimumab plus nivolumab after autologous stem cell transplantation. Profiled with immunoSEQ multiplex PCR; TCRdb holds only in-frame clones, not every one. Seen here are under 20,000 clones, 79% observed once, and the top ten hold roughly a third. The specimen comprised PBMCs, sampled in a trial of ipilimumab plus nivolumab as post-transplant consolidation. The receptors here all came from a male donor with diffuse large B-cell lymphoma.

This clone has just a few counts. The rearrangement joins TRBV15 to TRBJ2-1; the match to TRBD2 covers 11 bases. CDR3 length: 17 amino acids. Germline V gene data show CDR1 as LNHNV and CDR2 as YYDKDF (reference sequence). J was trimmed by 0 bases and V by 5 bases; bases with no gene match: 6. This chain's CDR3 is CATSGRTSGSSYNEQFF. The CDR3 DNA is TGTGCCACCAGCGGCCGAACTAGCGGGAGCTCCTACAATGAGCAGTTCTTC.

The genes are TRBV5-1 and TRBJ1-2, with D possibly being TRBD1 (5 bases). Germline V gene data show CDR1 as SGHRS and CDR2 as YFSETQ. Trimming took off 3 bases at V and 3 bases at J, with 15 bases between the two ends. CDR3 length: 15 amino acids. CDR3 protein: CASSSEWDGYYGYTF. As DNA, the CDR3 is TGCGCCAGCAGCTCCGAATGGGACGGCTACTATGGCTACACCTTC.

The chain joins TRBV15 to TRBJ2-7; 8 nucleotides align to TRBD1. The germline CDR1 and CDR2 sequences are LNHNV and YYDKDF (reference sequence). The trim removed 3 bases at V and 5 bases at J, leaving 6 bases unmatched. This CDR3 region has 14 residues. The CDR3 loop is CATSRDREQDEQYF. Here the CDR3 DNA reads TGTGCCACCAGCAGGGACAGGGAGCAGGACGAGCAGTACTTC.

The chain has TRBV7-9 and TRBJ2-1, with TRBD2 matching 8 bases. The CDR3 runs 13 residues. V trimming: 3 bases; J trimming: 6 bases; junction bases outside the gene matches: 1. CDR1 is SEHNR, CDR2 FQNEAQ, per germline (reference sequence). For the CDR3, the DNA is TGTGCCAGCAGCTTTAGCGGGATCAATGAGCAGTTCTTC. Protein product: CASSFSGINEQFF.

V gene TRBV30 combines with J gene TRBJ2-5; 13 nucleotides agree with TRBD2. The CDR3 is made up of 15 amino acids. The V gene end was trimmed by 5 bases and the J gene end by 5 bases; junction bases not matched to a gene: 8. Germline CDR1 and CDR2: GTSNPN and SVGIG (reference sequence). The CDR3 DNA reads TGTGCCTGGGCCACCGGACTAGCGGGGGTTGAGACCCAGTACTTC. It encodes CAWATGLAGVETQYF. The whole variable domain, remainder taken from reference TRBV30 and TRBJ2-5, is SQTIHQWPATLVQPVGSPLSLECTVEGTSNPNLYWYRQAAGRGLQLLFYSVGIGQISSEVPQNLSASRPQDRQFILSSKKLLLSDSGFYLCAWATGLAGVETQYFGPGTRLLVL.

This clone was observed a handful of times. V usage is TRBV6-1 and J usage is TRBJ1-1; weak D call: TRBD1 (5 bases). CDR1 is MNHNS, CDR2 SASEGT, per germline. The CDR3 runs 12 residues. V lost 6 bases and J lost 5, with 10 bases in between. The CDR3 DNA follows: TGTGCCAGCAGGCCACAGGTGACTGAAGCTTTCTTT. Protein sequence: CASRPQVTEAFF.

This clone was seen more than once but under ten times. The chain carries TRBV7-2 and TRBJ2-7; D is unresolved. CDR3 size: 12 residues. Deletions cut 2 bases from V and 2 bases from J, with 4 bases between. Per the germline V gene, CDR1 is SGHTA and CDR2 is FQGNSA. This CDR3 is CASSLLPYEQYF. Here the CDR3 DNA reads TGTGCCAGCAGCTTATTGCCCTACGAGCAGTACTTC.

This chain uses TRBV19 with TRBJ2-2, with D unclear. The CDR3 is 9 residues long. Germline CDR1 LNHDA, CDR2 SQIVND (reference sequence). The CDR3 here is CAKRGELFF. As DNA, the CDR3 is TGTGCTAAAAGAGGGGAGCTGTTTTTT.

This clone was seen a few times. V usage is TRBV9 and J usage is TRBJ2-3, with D tentatively TRBD2 (6 bases). The CDR3 runs to 14 residues. Germline V gene lookup returns CDR1 SGDLS and CDR2 YYNGEE. The ends were cut back, 3 bases at V and 2 bases at J, with 10 bases in the middle. The CDR3, as DNA: TGTGCCAGCAGCGCCGGGAGATTCACAGATACGCAGTATTTT. As protein: CASSAGRFTDTQYF.

The genes are TRBV7-6 and TRBJ2-3; 14 nucleotides agree with TRBD2. With 4 bases clipped from V and 4 bases from J, the junction kept 4 bases outside the gene matches. The CDR3 is 16 residues long. Germline assignment: CDR1 SGHVS and CDR2 FNYEAQ. CDR3 sequence: CASSSRLAGGPDTQYF. As DNA, the CDR3 is TGTGCCAGCAGCTCTAGACTAGCGGGAGGGCCAGATACGCAGTATTTT. Combining the CDR3 with reference TRBV7-6 and TRBJ2-3 gives the whole variable domain GAGVSQSPRYKVTKRGQDVALRCDPISGHVSLYWYRQALGQGPEFLTYFNYEAQQDKSGLPNDRFSAERPEGSISTLTIQRTEQRDSAMYRCASSSRLAGGPDTQYFGPGTRLTVL.